The 10 T cell receptor beta chains below were found in one sample sequenced in a study of blood T cells in healthy people across ages. Together with a sample-barcoded 5' primer, a J-beta primer mix was included in a second PCR lasting about 6 to 11 cycles. In TCRdb, the 5' RACE reads were re-called with MiXCR into one record per CDR3 protein. The data show about 800,000 distinct CDR3 sequences, more than 20% seen once. This same sample was also part of a study on T cells of mothers and their children.

The sequenced sample consisted of blood. The receptor set was obtained from a boy aged 5-17 years in good health.

This clonotype appeared a few times. V and J are TRBV15 and TRBJ2-5, with 9 bases identical to TRBD2. V shed 4 bases, J shed 2 bases, and the junction held 11 bases outside the gene matches. Germline CDR1 LNHNV, CDR2 YYDKDF (reference sequence). The CDR3 has 17 amino acids. The CDR3 loop reads CATSIPIGLAGQETQYF. In DNA form, the CDR3 reads TGTGCCACCAGCATCCCGATCGGGCTAGCGGGGCAAGAGACCCAGTACTTC.

CDR3 sequence (DNA): TGCGCCAGCAGCCAAAGACAGGGAGCATCCTACGAGCAGTACTTC. This encodes CASSQRQGASYEQYF. The chain couples TRBV4-3 to TRBJ2-7; TRBD1 matches 7 bases. Trimming at V came to 2 bases and at J to 1 base, leaving 5 bases not matched to a gene. The germline V gene encodes CDR1 LGHNA and CDR2 YSLEER. The CDR3 has 15 residues.

This CDR3 reads CASSLSSGLEQYF. DNA of the CDR3: TGTGCCAGCAGTTTATCCTCGGGGCTCGAGCAGTACTTC. V usage is TRBV27 and J usage is TRBJ2-7, with D perhaps being TRBD1 or TRBD2 (5 bases each). The germline V gene has CDR1 MNHEY and CDR2 SMNVEV (reference sequence). V dropped 0 bases and J dropped 6 bases, with 9 bases sitting between them. The CDR3 is made up of 13 amino acids.

This clonotype has only a few counts. A junction boundary mismatches the germline segment, possibly from a read error. This chain joins TRBV28 and TRBJ2-1; D is possibly TRBD1 or TRBD2 (5 bases each). The V gene's germline CDR1 is MDHEN and CDR2 SYDVKM. This CDR3 region has 11 residues. CDR3 coding DNA: TGTGCCAGCAGTTTAATAGGGGAGCGGTACTTC. The encoded protein is CASSLIGERYF.

This chain joins TRBV4-1 and TRBJ2-3; 12 nucleotides align to TRBD2. The germline gives CDR1 MGHRA, CDR2 YSYEKL. J gave up 2 bases and V 2 bases, and 2 bases lay outside the gene matches. The CDR3 is 16 amino acids. CDR3 in DNA: TGCGCCAGCAGCCAACGGACTAGCGGGGACACAGATACGCAGTATTTT. Amino acids: CASSQRTSGDTDTQYF.

The rearrangement joins TRBV10-2 to TRBJ2-5, with TRBD2 matching 9 bases. Near its end, the DNA agrees better with TRBJ2-1, so the J call may be wrong. The CDR3 length is 14 residues. The V gene's germline CDR1 is WSHSY and CDR2 SAAADI. CDR3 sequence: CASSEGTSKNEQFF. The CDR3 DNA sequence: TGCGCCAGCAGTGAGGGGACTAGCAAGAATGAGCAGTTCTTC.

This rearrangement joins TRBV19 to TRBJ1-1; TRBD1 agrees at 7 bases. The CDR3 totals 15 residues. Trimming took 5 bases from V and 6 from J; bases not matched to a gene: 12. From germline, CDR1 is LNHDA and CDR2 SQIVND (reference sequence). CDR3 DNA: TGTGCCAGTAGTGCATCAAGGGGGCGCATCCCTGAAGCTTTCTTT. It translates to CASSASRGRIPEAFF.

The rearrangement uses TRBV4-1 and TRBJ1-4; D is unclear. Germline V gives CDR1 MGHRA, CDR2 YSYEKL. The CDR3 has 14 amino acids. V was cut by 6 bases and J by 5 bases, with 13 bases left in between. This CDR3 is CASSFDGQNEKLFF. The CDR3 coding sequence is TGCGCCAGCAGTTTCGACGGGCAAAATGAAAAACTGTTTTTT.

This clonotype turned up a few times. This chain connects TRBV12-3 or TRBV12-4 to TRBJ1-1, with D uncertain. The V end was cut by 5 bases, the J end by 0 bases, with 10 bases between. The CDR3 runs 14 residues. The CDR3 loop reads CASSPPPVNTEAFF. The CDR3 region has the DNA TGTGCCAGCAGTCCCCCCCCAGTGAACACTGAAGCTTTCTTT.

This clonotype was seen only a few times. The chain is built from TRBV7-6 and TRBJ2-7; 10 nucleotides line up with TRBD2. CDR1 SGHVS and CDR2 FNYEAQ come from the germline V gene. After removal of 1 base from V and 3 bases from J, the junction contained 9 bases not matched to a gene. This CDR3 is 17 amino acids long. The CDR3 reads CASSLVPSGGLHYEQYF. DNA for the CDR3: TGTGCCAGCAGCTTAGTTCCTAGCGGGGGATTACACTACGAGCAGTACTTC.